A selection of T cell receptor beta chains follows, all from one sample in a study of blood T cell repertoires in COVID-19. The repertoire was sequenced with immunoSEQ multiplex PCR; TCRdb's copy has only in-frame clones and lacks some. The sample shows approximately 220,000 clones, about four fifths of them seen only once. The specimen sequenced was PBMCs or T cells enriched from blood (not recorded which). The source is a middle-aged woman who had been exposed to COVID-19. Each CDR3 is given with its conserved first and last residue. A D gene is named only where the DNA matches it firmly. The size entry is marked missing in some rows and otherwise reads once, few, many or a size class.

TGTGCCAGCAGTCCACACGGGACTAGAGGCTACGAGCAGTACTTC	CASSPHGTRGYEQYF	TRBJ2-7	-	TRBV6-2/TRBV6-3	TRBD2
TGTGCCAGCTCCTTCTCCGGGGAGCTGTTTTTT	CASSFSGELFF	TRBJ2-2	-	TRBV2	-
TGTGCCAGTAGTCCGTCCGGGACAGTTTATAATCAGCCCCAGCATTTT	CASSPSGTVYNQPQHF	TRBJ1-5	-	TRBV19	TRBD1
TGTGCCAGCAGCTTGGACGTTTCGGCCGGGGAGCTGTTTTTT	CASSLDVSAGELFF	TRBJ2-2	-	TRBV5-4	-
TGTGCCACCAGTGAAACCGGGACAGGGAACTATGGCTACACCTTC	CATSETGTGNYGYTF	TRBJ1-2	-	TRBV24-1	TRBD1
TGCGCCAGCAGCCGTTCGGCGGCAGTCAGCGAGCAGTACTTC	CASSRSAAVSEQYF	TRBJ2-7	-	TRBV5-1	-
TGTGCCAGCAGCTCTAGCGGGGGGGCCGGCGAGCAGTACTTC	CASSSSGGAGEQYF	TRBJ2-7	few	TRBV7-3	TRBD2
TGTGCCACCAGTGACCCGCGAAACAGGGGGCCGCAGTTCTTC	CATSDPRNRGPQFF	TRBJ2-1	-	TRBV24-1	TRBD1
TGTGCCAGCAGTTACGAGGAGAACACTGAAGCTTTCTTT	CASSYEENTEAFF	TRBJ1-1	large	TRBV6-5	-
TGTGCCAGCAGTTTATACTCAACAGGCGAGCAGTACTTC	CASSLYSTGEQYF	TRBJ2-7	few	TRBV28	-
TGTGCCAGCAGTTTAGGGGCAGCGGGGGACCGCACAGATACGCAGTATTTT	CASSLGAAGDRTDTQYF	TRBJ2-3	-	TRBV28	TRBD2
TGCGCCAGCAGCTTGGCCGGAGGGGGAGGGGAGCAGTACTTC	CASSLAGGGGEQYF	TRBJ2-7	-	TRBV5-1	-
TGCGCCAGCAGCTTACAGGGTCCGGACTACGAGCAGTACTTC	CASSLQGPDYEQYF	TRBJ2-7	-	TRBV5-1	-
TGTGCCAGCAGCCTAGCGGGGGGGCAAGAGACCCAGTACTTC	CASSLAGGQETQYF	TRBJ2-5	many	TRBV13	TRBD2
TGTGCCAGCAGTGAAGTAACTGGTGGAAACACCATATATTTT	CASSEVTGGNTIYF	TRBJ1-3	-	TRBV2	-
TGTGCCAGCAGCTCTTTACGGGACAGGGCCTACGAGCAGTACTTC	CASSSLRDRAYEQYF	TRBJ2-7	few	TRBV7-6	TRBD1
TGTGCCAGCAGCTTAAGATGGACGGGAGCGGGGGGCCAAGATACGCAGTATTTT	CASSLRWTGAGGQDTQYF	TRBJ2-3	once	TRBV7-6	TRBD2
TGTGCCAGCAGCCAGATCGAGGGCGTTCGAGATCAGCCCCAGCATTTT	CASSQIEGVRDQPQHF	TRBJ1-5	-	TRBV6-2/TRBV6-3	-
TGTGCCAGCAGCCCAGGGGGTTCGTCCTACAATGAGCAGTTCTTC	CASSPGGSSYNEQFF	TRBJ2-1	-	TRBV5-5	TRBD1
TGTGCCAGCAGTTCTATCCCTTCCCAGGGGTCGAAGCTGTTTTTT	CASSSIPSQGSKLFF	TRBJ2-2	few	TRBV9	-
TGTGCCAGCAGCTTCGGGGTTAGTGGAAACACCATATATTTT	CASSFGVSGNTIYF	TRBJ1-3	-	TRBV7-2	-
TGTGCCAGCAGCCAAGTGTTCAGGGGCACAGTCGATGGCTACACCTTC	CASSQVFRGTVDGYTF	TRBJ1-2	-	TRBV14	-
TGTGCCAGCAGCTTAGTGGGGGCCAGAATGGCTCTTCAGTACTTC	CASSLVGARMALQYF	TRBJ2-4	-	TRBV11-2	-
TGTGCCATCAGTGAGACCCAGGGTCGGCAGTTCTTC	CAISETQGRQFF	TRBJ2-1	once	TRBV10-3	-
TGTGCCAGCAGCCAAGAAGCGGGGGGGCCAGATACGCAGTATTTT	CASSQEAGGPDTQYF	TRBJ2-3	few	TRBV4-2	TRBD2
TGTGCCAGCAGCTCAAGACAGCCTCATACGCAGTATTTT	CASSSRQPHTQYF	TRBJ2-3	-	TRBV7-9	-
TGTGCCAGCAGCCAGGCTGGGCACCCGGGGAGCTACACCTTC	CASSQAGHPGSYTF	TRBJ1-2	-	TRBV7-9	-
TGTGCCAGCTCCTACCCTTCCCTGCAGGGTGGCTACACCTTC	CASSYPSLQGGYTF	TRBJ1-2	few	TRBV18	-
TGTGCCAGTAGTAGCGAACAGGGGGCGAGATACGAGCAGTACTTC	CASSSEQGARYEQYF	TRBJ2-7	-	TRBV19	TRBD1
TGCGCCAGCAGCCCAAGCGGGCGGGGGGGCACTGAGACCCAGTACTTC	CASSPSGRGGTETQYF	TRBJ2-5	-	TRBV5-1	TRBD2
TGTGCCAGCAGCCCCCCCAGTGACTTGGGGCGAGGCTACACCTTC	CASSPPSDLGRGYTF	TRBJ1-2	-	TRBV3-1/TRBV3-2	-
TGTGCCAGCAGTGGACATATGAACACTGAAGCTTTCTTT	CASSGHMNTEAFF	TRBJ1-1	-	TRBV3-1/TRBV3-2	-
TGCGCCAGCAGCTTGTCAGGGGGCATCAACGAGCAGTACTTC	CASSLSGGINEQYF	TRBJ2-7	many	TRBV5-1	TRBD1
TGTGCCATCAGTTTAAACGGGGACACTGAAGCTTTCTTT	CAISLNGDTEAFF	TRBJ1-1	-	TRBV10-3	-
TGTGCCAGCAGCCAAGGGAATCCCGGGACTTCACGCCTCTTC	CASSQGNPGTSRLF	TRBJ2-1	-	TRBV4-2	-
TGTGCCAGCGGGGAGACAGGGGGTACGGAGCAGTTCTTC	CASGETGGTEQFF	TRBJ2-1	-	TRBV7-3	TRBD1
TGTGCCAGCAGCCAGGGACAGGGATACTACAATGAGCAGTTCTTC	CASSQGQGYYNEQFF	TRBJ2-1	-	TRBV7-3	TRBD1
TGTGCCAGCAGCTTGGCCGGACACGTGGCTTTCTTT	CASSLAGHVAFF	TRBJ1-1	-	TRBV5-8	-
TGTGCCAGCAGCCTCAACAGCCCCTACAATGAGCAGTTCTTC	CASSLNSPYNEQFF	TRBJ2-1	-	TRBV2	-
TGCAGCGTTACCGGGACAGGTACACGAGATACGCAGTATTTT	CSVTGTGTRDTQYF	TRBJ2-3	-	TRBV29-1	TRBD1
TGTGCCAGCAGTCGCGACAGGGGCTATGGCTACACCTTC	CASSRDRGYGYTF	TRBJ1-2	-	TRBV5-5	TRBD1
TGCGCCAGCAGCCCGGGAGGTTTGGGGGGGCCCTCTGGTGAGCAGTTCTTC	CASSPGGLGGPSGEQFF	TRBJ2-1	-	TRBV5-1	-
TGTGCCAGCAGCCCTACCTGGGACAGGGGAAATTCACCCCTCCACTTT	CASSPTWDRGNSPLHF	TRBJ1-6	many	TRBV9	TRBD1
TGTGCCAGCAGCCGACTAGCGGGGGGGCCCGGGAACACCGGGGAGCTGTTTTTT	CASSRLAGGPGNTGELFF	TRBJ2-2	-	TRBV9	TRBD2
TGTGCTCTGGGAGGGGATGGGACCACTGAAGCTTTCTTT	CALGGDGTTEAFF	TRBJ1-1	-	TRBV24-1	-
TGTGCCAGCAGACCCAGGGGTCCGAACACCGGGGAGCTGTTTTTT	CASRPRGPNTGELFF	TRBJ2-2	-	TRBV2	-
TGTGCCAGCAGGCGGACTAGCGGGGGCACCTACGAGCAGTACTTC	CASRRTSGGTYEQYF	TRBJ2-7	-	TRBV7-2	TRBD2